This T cell receptor (beta chain) stems from a study of blood T cell repertoires in COVID-19. For the study at large: The United States, Italy and Spain provided the acute and convalescent COVID-19 samples. T cells, B-cell-depleted T cells, or PBMCs provided the cDNA or gDNA that served as material.

V dropped 5 bases and J dropped 5 bases, with 15 bases sitting between them. CDR1 and CDR2 (germline): SGHAT, FQNNGV. This CDR3 comprises 15 residues. Per the original methods: How many nucleated cells were present was estimated from reference gene primer amplification. Data came from immunoSEQ multiplex PCR; TCRdb stores just in-frame clones and leaves some out. Clonal size and the V and J genes are those of that table, whereas D and trimming came from the DNA. The profile shows roughly 100,000 clones, roughly 83% of them singletons. The clonotype comes from a woman older than 75 with active or convalescent COVID-19. The sequencing input was peripheral blood. The chain links TRBV11-2 to TRBJ2-2; a possible D gene is TRBD1 (6 bases). CDR3 residues: CASSPSWQGTGELFF. As DNA, the CDR3 is TGTGCCAGCAGCCCGTCGTGGCAGGGGACCGGGGAGCTGTTTTTT.